Included here is one T cell receptor (beta chain) sequence, with context. Its specificity is unknown. This record comes from a study of shared clonotypes between healthy human individuals. In the study overall: Two women and a few men aged 18 to 49 served as donors.

The CDR3 is 15 residues long. V gave up 0 bases and J gave up 3 bases; unmatched junction bases: 3. The germline CDR1 and CDR2 sequences are SGHRS and YFSETQ. TCRdb's table, derived via immunoSEQ multiplex PCR, lists solely in-frame clones and lacks some. The sample lists 2,500,000 or so clones; approximately 90% were seen once. Study findings and constraints: Naive CD4 clonotype sharing across several donors was approximately 5%. Generation probabilities of non-shared clonotypes were lower (relative to those shared by all four donors).

The chain is built from TRBV5-1 and TRBJ2-4, with 7 nucleotides matching TRBD2. The sequence came from a man younger than 30 in good health. Some clones in this sample may be carry-over from other donors' samples. The sample consisted of naive CD4+ T cells from PBMCs. As to subset: CD45RA+ positively selected. The CDR3 here is CASSLAAGSKNIQYF. CDR3 bases: TGCGCCAGCAGCTTGGCAGCGGGAAGCAAAAACATTCAGTACTTC.